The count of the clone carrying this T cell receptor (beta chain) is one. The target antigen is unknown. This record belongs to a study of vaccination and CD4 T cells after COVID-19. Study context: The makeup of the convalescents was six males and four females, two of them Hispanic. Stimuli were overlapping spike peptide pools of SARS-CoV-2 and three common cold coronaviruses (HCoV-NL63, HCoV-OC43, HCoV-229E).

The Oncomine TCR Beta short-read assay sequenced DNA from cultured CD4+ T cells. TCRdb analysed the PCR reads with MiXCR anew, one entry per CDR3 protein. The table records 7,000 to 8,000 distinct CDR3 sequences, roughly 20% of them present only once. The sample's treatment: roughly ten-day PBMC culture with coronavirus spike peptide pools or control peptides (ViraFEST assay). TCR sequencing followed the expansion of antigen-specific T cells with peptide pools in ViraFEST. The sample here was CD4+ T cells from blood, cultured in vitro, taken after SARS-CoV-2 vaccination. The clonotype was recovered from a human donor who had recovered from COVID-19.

CDR3 in amino acids: CASSILARDQPQHF. DNA of the CDR3: TGTGCCAGCAGCATTCTCGCCAGGGATCAGCCCCAGCATTTT. The V call is TRBV11-2, the J call TRBJ1-5, with a tentative D call TRBD1 (5 bases). V was cut by 5 bases and J by 5 bases, with 13 bases left in between. CDR3 length: 14 amino acids. Germline CDR1 reads SGHAT; CDR2 reads FQNNGV.